The 30 T cell receptor beta chains below all came from one sample that was sequenced in a study of T cells after yellow fever vaccination. Each CDR3 protein is one row after TCRdb ran MiXCR on the 5' RACE reads. The sample shows just under 600,000 distinct CDR3 sequences, roughly 14% of them seen only once. Sequenced here: PBMCs, sampled on the day of the yellow fever booster vaccination. These receptors were taken from a man younger than 45 who received the YFV17D yellow fever vaccine.

This clonotype occurred a few times. This chain uses TRBV19 with TRBJ2-7; D call uncertain. This CDR3 spans 16 amino acids. Germline lookup yields CDR1 LNHDA and CDR2 SQIVND (reference sequence). Trimming shortened V by 5 bases and J by 4 bases, and 21 bases separated the two germline ends. CDR3 in amino acids: CASSPEGLFSGYEQYF. CDR3 DNA: TGTGCCAGTAGTCCGGAAGGTCTCTTTTCTGGGTACGAGCAGTACTTC. Based on the CDR3 plus reference TRBV19 and TRBJ2-7, the full variable domain is DGGITQSPKYLFRKEGQNVTLSCEQNLNHDAMYWYRQDPGQGLRLIYYSQIVNDFQKGDIAEGYSVSREKKESFPLTVTSAQKNPTAFYLCASSPEGLFSGYEQYFGPGTRLTVT.

This chain joins TRBV3-1 and TRBJ2-7, with 9 bases fitting TRBD2. The CDR3 is 16 amino acids. Losses at the gene ends were 1 base for V and 4 bases for J; bases not matched to a gene: 8. Germline V lookup: CDR1 LGHDT, CDR2 YNNKEL (reference sequence). CDR3 sequence: CASSQAAGGPQYEQYF. The CDR3 coding sequence is TGTGCCAGCAGCCAAGCGGCGGGAGGGCCTCAGTACGAGCAGTACTTC.

In this sample, this clonotype turned up a few times. CDR3 protein: CASSPAGVGTDTQYF. Written as DNA, the CDR3 is TGTGCCAGCTCACCAGCGGGAGTGGGCACAGATACGCAGTATTTT. The chain joins TRBV18 to TRBJ2-3, with 7 bases aligning to TRBD2. The CDR3 runs 15 residues. The germline gives CDR1 KGHSH, CDR2 LQKENI. V trimming: 2 bases; J trimming: 1 base; junction bases outside the gene matches: 3.

This clonotype has a handful of counts. The V gene is TRBV5-1, the J gene TRBJ2-5, with D possibly TRBD2 on 7 matching bases. With 4 bases removed from V and 5 bases from J, the gap between germline ends came to 21 bases. The CDR3 sequence is 16 residues long. Germline V gene sequence: CDR1 SGHRS, CDR2 YFSETQ. This chain's CDR3 is CASSPGGGGFSETQYF. The CDR3 nucleotides read TGCGCCAGCAGCCCCGGGGGAGGGGGATTTAGCGAGACCCAGTACTTC.

This clonotype was observed a few times. V and J are TRBV5-1 and TRBJ2-5, with TRBD2 matching 10 bases. V lost 1 base to trimming and J lost 4 bases; unmatched junction nucleotides: 7. The germline V gene has CDR1 SGHRS and CDR2 YFSETQ. The CDR3 is 16 amino acids. The CDR3 region is CASSLPSGSRGETQYF. DNA of the CDR3: TGCGCCAGCAGCTTGCCTAGCGGGAGTCGTGGAGAGACCCAGTACTTC.

The gene calls are TRBV19 and TRBJ2-7, with 7 bases matching TRBD2. V lost 1 base to trimming and J lost 3 bases; unmatched junction nucleotides: 3. CDR3 length equals 14 residues. Per germline, CDR1 LNHDA and CDR2 SQIVND (reference sequence). The chain's CDR3 is CASSIGAGNYEQYF. CDR3 nucleotides: TGTGCCAGTAGTATAGGAGCGGGGAACTACGAGCAGTACTTC.

This sequence joins TRBV7-3 and TRBJ2-2; possible D gene TRBD1, 5 bases. The germline CDR1 and CDR2 sequences are SGHTA and FQGTGA. The V end was cut by 2 bases, the J end by 8 bases, with 12 bases between. The CDR3 sequence is 14 residues long. The CDR3 DNA reads as TGTGCCAGCAGCTTAGCAGGGAAGGCGGGGGAGCTGTTTTTT. This sequence encodes CASSLAGKAGELFF.

J is TRBJ2-1 and V is TRBV6-2 or TRBV6-3; the match to TRBD1 covers 8 bases. Germline V CDR1 and CDR2: MNHEY, SVGEGT. The CDR3 has 15 residues. V lost 8 bases to trimming and J lost 2 bases; unmatched junction nucleotides: 8. CDR3 in DNA: TGTGCCAGCGGAAGGTCAGGGGGCGCCTACAATGAGCAGTTCTTC. This encodes CASGRSGGAYNEQFF.

The V call is TRBV24-1, the J call TRBJ2-3, with 9 nucleotides matching TRBD1. The V and J ends lost 5 bases and 7 bases, in that order; junction bases with no gene match: 6. Germline V gene data show CDR1 as KGHDR and CDR2 as SFDVKD. The CDR3 runs 14 residues. The CDR3 DNA sequence: TGTGCCACCAGTGGTCCGGGACAGGGAAATACGCAGTATTTT. This sequence encodes CATSGPGQGNTQYF.

The chain has TRBV20-1 and TRBJ1-1; 7 bases align to TRBD1. This CDR3 region has 13 residues. Germline V CDR1 and CDR2: DFQATT, SNEGSKA (reference sequence). V lost 4 bases, J lost 3 bases, and 5 bases stayed unmatched. CDR3 coding DNA: TGCAGTGCTACCAGGGGGGCGGACACTGAAGCTTTCTTT. Encoded protein: CSATRGADTEAFF.

V usage is TRBV9 and J usage is TRBJ2-1; 8 nucleotides line up with TRBD2. This CDR3 has 15 residues. With 0 bases clipped from V and 3 bases from J, the junction kept 2 bases outside the gene matches. Germline V gene data show CDR1 as SGDLS and CDR2 as YYNGEE. The CDR3 region has the DNA TGTGCCAGCAGCGTAGATAGCGGGAACTACAATGAGCAGTTCTTC. Its protein is CASSVDSGNYNEQFF. Based on the CDR3 plus reference TRBV9 and TRBJ2-1, the full variable domain is DSGVTQTPKHLITATGQRVTLRCSPRSGDLSVYWYQQSLDQGLQFLIQYYNGEERAKGNILERFSAQQFPDLHSELNLSSLELGDSALYFCASSVDSGNYNEQFFGPGTRLTVL.

This clonotype turned up a few times. CDR3 nucleotide sequence: TGTGCCAGCAGCCATGGTAGCGGGAGTAATACCTACGAGCAGTACTTC. Its protein product is CASSHGSGSNTYEQYF. The rearrangement uses TRBV14 and TRBJ2-7; 9 bases line up with TRBD2. J lost 2 bases, V lost 3 bases, and 8 bases had no gene match. This CDR3 has 16 residues. CDR1 is SGHDN and CDR2 is FVKESK in the germline V gene.

This rearrangement joins TRBV20-1 to TRBJ2-7, with D uncertain. This CDR3 comprises 13 residues. Trimming removed 6 bases from V and 0 bases from J, with 12 bases in between. The germline CDR1 and CDR2 sequences are DFQATT and SNEGSKA (reference sequence). CDR3 region: CSATADPSYEQYF. In DNA form, the CDR3 reads TGCAGTGCAACCGCCGACCCCTCCTACGAGCAGTACTTC.

V is TRBV9 and J is TRBJ2-1; TRBD1 matches 10 bases. The CDR3 totals 14 residues. Germline V gene sequence: CDR1 SGDLS, CDR2 YYNGEE. The V and J ends lost 6 bases and 8 bases, in that order; junction bases with no gene match: 8. CDR3 coding DNA: TGTGCCAGCACCGGACAGGGGGTGATTCATGAGCAGTTCTTC. This encodes CASTGQGVIHEQFF.

This clonotype appeared a few times. The chain links TRBV20-1 to TRBJ2-2; 8 nucleotides agree with TRBD2. The germline V gene has CDR1 DFQATT and CDR2 SNEGSKA (reference sequence). V gave up 1 base and J gave up 2 bases; unmatched junction bases: 6. This CDR3 comprises 16 residues. CDR3 coding DNA: TGCAGTGCTAGAGGGGGAGCGGGAGAAAACACCGGGGAGCTGTTTTTT. Protein: CSARGGAGENTGELFF.

V usage is TRBV6-1 and J usage is TRBJ2-5; D is perhaps TRBD1 (5 bases). The V end lost 6 bases, the J end lost 5 bases, and 16 bases lay between the germline ends. This CDR3 has 14 residues. The germline V gene encodes CDR1 MNHNS and CDR2 SASEGT. The CDR3: CASSLVGARETQYF. As DNA, the CDR3 is TGTGCCAGCAGCCTAGTAGGGGCGCGGGAGACCCAGTACTTC.

This chain joins TRBV29-1 and TRBJ2-5; D is possibly TRBD1 (5 bases). The CDR3 loop spans 13 amino acids. Between the trimmed V and J ends, which lost 1 base and 4 bases, there was a span of 10 bases. Germline CDR1 and CDR2: SQVTM and ANQGSEA. CDR3 amino acids: CSVEVQAGETQYF. CDR3 in DNA: TGCAGCGTTGAAGTACAGGCTGGAGAGACCCAGTACTTC.

A note on this clonotype: The junction does not match germline at one end; this may be a read error. The chain recombines TRBV7-7 with TRBJ2-3; 7 bases fit TRBD1. The CDR3 has 15 amino acids. Germline CDR1 SSHAT, CDR2 FNYEAQ (reference sequence). CDR3 in DNA: TGTGCTAGCAGCTTAAGACAGGGCGGGACAGATACGCAGTATTTT. It is translated as CASSLRQGGTDTQYF.

This clonotype occurred a few times. This chain connects TRBV5-4 to TRBJ2-3; 7 bases line up with TRBD2. The CDR3 length is 15 residues. CDR1 and CDR2 from the germline V gene are SGHNT and YYREEE (reference sequence). The junction had 7 bases not matched to a gene; V was cut back by 1 base and J by 5 bases. CDR3 sequence: CASSLRQAGIDTQYF. DNA for the CDR3: TGTGCCAGCAGCTTGCGCCAAGCGGGAATAGATACGCAGTATTTT.

This clonotype was seen more than once but under ten times. CDR3 sequence (DNA): TGCAGTGCTGCTAGCGGGAGCTCCGGTCGGAATGAGCAGTTCTTC. It encodes CSAASGSSGRNEQFF. J is TRBJ2-1 and V is TRBV20-1; TRBD2 aligns across 10 bases. Trimming cost V 5 bases and J 7 bases; bases outside gene matches: 11. The germline CDR1 and CDR2 sequences are DFQATT and SNEGSKA (reference sequence). The CDR3 has 15 amino acids.

This clonotype was observed at least ten times. CDR3 sequence: CASSLSGNQETQYF. As DNA, the CDR3 is TGTGCCAGCAGCTTGAGCGGGAACCAAGAGACCCAGTACTTC. The chain links TRBV6-1 to TRBJ2-5, with 7 bases fitting TRBD2. Trimming at V came to 6 bases and at J to 0 bases, leaving 4 bases not matched to a gene. The length of the CDR3 is 14 residues. The germline V gene has CDR1 MNHNS and CDR2 SASEGT.

This clonotype has just a few counts. This chain joins TRBV7-9 and TRBJ1-3; a possible D gene is TRBD1 (6 bases). The CDR3 covers 16 residues. The germline V gene encodes CDR1 SEHNR and CDR2 FQNEAQ (reference sequence). Trimming cost V 2 bases and J 1 base, with 12 bases left between them. CDR3: CASSLRDKQSGNTIYF. The CDR3 region has the DNA TGTGCCAGCAGCTTAAGGGACAAACAATCTGGAAACACCATATATTTT. Full variable domain (remainder filled in from reference TRBV7-9 and TRBJ1-3): DTGVSQNPRHKITKRGQNVTFRCDPISEHNRLYWYRQTLGQGPEFLTYFQNEAQLEKSRLLSDRFSAERPKGSFSTLEIQRTEQGDSAMYLCASSLRDKQSGNTIYFGEGSWLTVV.

The chain recombines TRBV5-1 with TRBJ2-5; perhaps D is TRBD1 or TRBD2 (5 bases each). CDR1 and CDR2 (germline): SGHRS, YFSETQ. The V gene lost 4 bases and the J gene lost 5 bases, with 15 bases spanning the gap. The CDR3 is 14 amino acids. CDR3 DNA: TGCGCCAGCAGCCCCCGGGACCCTCGTGAGACCCAGTACTTC. It is translated as CASSPRDPRETQYF.

This clonotype was recorded at least ten times. The rearrangement links TRBV13 to TRBJ2-6, with 9 bases that match TRBD1. Germline V gives CDR1 PRHDT, CDR2 FYEKMQ (reference sequence). This CDR3 spans 20 amino acids. J gave up 2 bases and V 0 bases, and 11 bases lay outside the gene matches. In DNA form, the CDR3 reads TGTGCCAGCAGCTTAGGGGTAACCGGGACAGGGCCTGCTGGGGCCAACGTCCTGACTTTC. It is translated as CASSLGVTGTGPAGANVLTF. Supplemented by reference TRBV13 and TRBJ2-6, the full variable domain reads AAGVIQSPRHLIKEKRETATLKCYPIPRHDTVYWYQQGPGQDPQFLISFYEKMQSDKGSIPDRFSAQQFSDYHSELNMSSLELGDSALYFCASSLGVTGTGPAGANVLTFGAGSRLTVL.

This clonotype was counted between two and nine times. The rearrangement links TRBV5-4 to TRBJ2-7, with D perhaps TRBD1 or TRBD2 (5 bases each). Per germline, CDR1 SGHNT and CDR2 YYREEE (reference sequence). The CDR3 runs 16 residues. The V gene lost 2 bases and the J gene lost 2 bases, with 17 bases spanning the gap. The CDR3 spells CASSLFGAGTAYEQYF. In nucleotides, the CDR3 is TGTGCCAGCAGCTTATTTGGGGCGGGTACTGCCTACGAGCAGTACTTC.

This clonotype was counted a few times. This chain joins TRBV3-1 and TRBJ2-5, with D tentatively TRBD2 (6 bases). Germline assignment: CDR1 LGHDT and CDR2 YNNKEL (reference sequence). There are 12 residues in the CDR3. Trimming left V 3 bases short and J 5 bases short, with 7 bases between. This CDR3 is CASSHAGETQYF. The CDR3 DNA reads TGTGCCAGCAGCCACGCGGGGGAGACCCAGTACTTC.

The chain uses TRBV7-6 and TRBJ2-3; the match to TRBD2 covers 14 bases. CDR1 is SGHVS and CDR2 is FNYEAQ in the germline V gene. Trimming cost V 5 bases and J 3 bases; bases outside gene matches: 7. The CDR3 loop spans 17 amino acids. The CDR3 here is CASSKRLAGGATDTQYF. CDR3 sequence (DNA): TGTGCCAGCAGCAAACGACTAGCGGGAGGGGCGACAGATACGCAGTATTTT.

This clonotype has more than one count but fewer than ten. The J gene is TRBJ2-2, the V gene TRBV3-1; TRBD2 agrees at 8 bases. Losses at the gene ends were 7 bases for V and 5 bases for J; bases not matched to a gene: 6. CDR3 length: 14 residues. CDR1 is LGHDT and CDR2 is YNNKEL in the germline V gene (reference sequence). In nucleotides, the CDR3 is TGTGCCAGCACCACGGGAGGGAAAACCGGGGAGCTGTTTTTT. It is translated as CASTTGGKTGELFF.

This clonotype was seen a few times. The chain recombines TRBV15 with TRBJ1-5, with a possible D match to TRBD1 (6 bases). CDR1 LNHNV and CDR2 YYDKDF come from the germline V gene (reference sequence). This CDR3 region has 17 residues. Trimming pared 3 bases from V and 7 bases from J, leaving 22 bases between. CDR3 region: CATSRKAGALGPQPQHF. CDR3 DNA: TGTGCCACCAGCAGGAAAGCAGGGGCTTTGGGTCCCCAGCCCCAGCATTTT.

The rearrangement links TRBV20-1 to TRBJ2-7, with D possibly matching TRBD1 (5 bases). Trimming took off 4 bases at V and 5 bases at J, with 12 bases between the two ends. Germline assignment: CDR1 DFQATT and CDR2 SNEGSKA (reference sequence). The CDR3 totals 12 residues. For the CDR3, the DNA is TGCAGTGCTACCGACAGTTTTGACGAGCAGTACTTC. Encoded protein: CSATDSFDEQYF.